This T cell receptor (beta chain) was recorded in a study of CD8 T cells in ankylosing spondylitis. A quantitative 5'-RACE method, one with molecular barcodes, was used to make TCR beta libraries. TCRdb used MiXCR to reprocess the 5' RACE reads, holding one entry per CDR3 protein. This table holds approximately 260,000 distinct CDR3 sequences, 7.5% to 9% found once. In the case of this clonotype: The target antigen is unknown.

General study points: Typical of ankylosing spondylitis blood, it appeared, was a TCR beta motif of eight highly homologous variants. A number of the motif variants had already been described in reactive arthritis synovial fluid and blood.

Unmatched junction bases numbered 10, after V lost 5 bases and J lost 6 bases. The CDR3 consists of 15 residues. Germline values: CDR1 SEHNR, CDR2 FQNEAQ (reference sequence). This receptor was identified in a male donor with ankylosing spondylitis or in good health (not recorded which). V and J are TRBV7-9 and TRBJ2-7; 10 bases agree with TRBD1. Sequenced sample: blood, either unsorted or a sorted T cell fraction (not recorded which). Here the CDR3 reads CASSPPRTGGSEQYF. The CDR3 nucleotides read TGTGCCAGCAGCCCGCCTAGGACAGGGGGAAGCGAGCAGTACTTC.